This entry is about one TCR beta chain. Its antigen is currently unknown. The data belong to a study of T cell responses to AZD1222 COVID-19 vaccine. Study outcomes and limitations: After the peak T cell response, and only then, were repertoires sampled.

Data came from immunoSEQ multiplex PCR; TCRdb stores just in-frame clones and leaves some out. The top ten clones hold 1.9% of a sample with roughly 180,000 clones, about 90% of them seen once. V was clipped by 4 bases and J by 0 bases, with 4 bases between them. The CDR3 contains 13 residues. In germline, CDR1 is SEHNR, CDR2 FQNEAQ (reference sequence). The origin of this receptor is an adult in good health. The V and J genes are TRBV7-9 and TRBJ1-5; D unclear. Sequencing was performed on peripheral blood, taken on day 0 of AZD1222 vaccination. The CDR3 loop is CASSSNSNQPQHF. The CDR3 nucleotides read TGTGCCAGCAGCTCAAATAGCAATCAGCCCCAGCATTTT. Together with reference TRBV7-9 and TRBJ1-5, the CDR3 gives the full variable domain: DTGVSQNPRHKITKRGQNVTFRCDPISEHNRLYWYRQTLGQGPEFLTYFQNEAQLEKSRLLSDRFSAERPKGSFSTLEIQRTEQGDSAMYLCASSSNSNQPQHFGDGTRLSIL.